This T cell receptor (beta chain) was identified in a study of blood T cell repertoires in COVID-19. Study-wide context: The cDNA or gDNA used as material had been derived from T cells, B-cell-depleted T cells, or PBMCs.

The method was immunoSEQ multiplex PCR; TCRdb's version includes in-frame clones alone and lacks a portion of them. The sample has fewer than 150,000 clones; 70% to 85% are singletons. The sequenced sample consisted of peripheral blood. This sequence originates from a human donor in a cohort sampled during active COVID-19.

CDR3 in DNA: TGTGCCAGCAGCCAAGATCCGGTGGGGCGGTACTTC. It specifies CASSQDPVGRYF. This chain links TRBV3-1 (or the pseudogene TRBV3-2) with TRBJ2-7, with D possibly being TRBD1 (5 bases). Germline-derived CDR1 and CDR2 are LGHDT and YNNKEL (reference sequence). Between the trimmed V and J ends, which lost 0 bases and 12 bases, there was a span of 12 bases. The CDR3 extends over 12 amino acids.